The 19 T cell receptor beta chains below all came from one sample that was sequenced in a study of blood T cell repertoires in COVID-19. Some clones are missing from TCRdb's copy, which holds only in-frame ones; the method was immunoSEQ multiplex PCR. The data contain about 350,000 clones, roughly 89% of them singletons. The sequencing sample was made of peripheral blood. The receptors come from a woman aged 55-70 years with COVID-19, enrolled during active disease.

CDR3 region: CASSPRGRDSYNEQFF. The CDR3 coding sequence is TGTGCCAGCAGCCCCCGCGGCAGGGACTCCTACAATGAGCAGTTCTTC. The genes are TRBV7-8 and TRBJ2-1; D perhaps matches TRBD1 (5 bases). This CDR3 has 16 residues. Trimming removed 5 bases from V and 0 bases from J, with 14 bases in between. Per the germline V gene, CDR1 is SGHVS and CDR2 is FQNEAQ.

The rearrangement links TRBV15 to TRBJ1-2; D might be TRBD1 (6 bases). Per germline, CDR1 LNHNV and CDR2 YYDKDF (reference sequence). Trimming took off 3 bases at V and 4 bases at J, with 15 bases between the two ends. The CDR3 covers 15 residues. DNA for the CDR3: TGTGCCACCAGCAGCTTACAGGGTACGCTCTATGGCTACACCTTC. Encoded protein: CATSSLQGTLYGYTF.

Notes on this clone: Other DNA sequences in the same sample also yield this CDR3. As DNA, the CDR3 is TGTGCCAGCAGTTACTCTCCAGGGCAGCCCCAGCATTTT. The encoded protein is CASSYSPGQPQHF. This rearrangement joins TRBV6-5 to TRBJ1-5; D may be TRBD1 (5 bases). The CDR3 length is 13 residues. Germline-derived CDR1 and CDR2 are MNHEY and SVGAGI. V dropped 0 bases and J dropped 7 bases, with 7 bases sitting between them.

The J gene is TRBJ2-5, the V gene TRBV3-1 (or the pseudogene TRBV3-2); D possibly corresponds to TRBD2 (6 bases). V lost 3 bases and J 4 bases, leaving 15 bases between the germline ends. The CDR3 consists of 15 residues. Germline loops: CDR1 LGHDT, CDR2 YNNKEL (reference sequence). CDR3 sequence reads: CASSHFTGVGETQYF. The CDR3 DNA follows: TGTGCCAGCAGCCATTTCACGGGGGTAGGAGAGACCCAGTACTTC.

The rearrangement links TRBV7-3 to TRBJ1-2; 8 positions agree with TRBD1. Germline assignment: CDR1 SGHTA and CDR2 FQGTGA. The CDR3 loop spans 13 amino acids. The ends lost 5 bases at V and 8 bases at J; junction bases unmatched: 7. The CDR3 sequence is CASSPDRGSGYTF. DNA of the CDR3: TGTGCCAGCAGCCCTGACAGGGGATCAGGCTACACCTTC.

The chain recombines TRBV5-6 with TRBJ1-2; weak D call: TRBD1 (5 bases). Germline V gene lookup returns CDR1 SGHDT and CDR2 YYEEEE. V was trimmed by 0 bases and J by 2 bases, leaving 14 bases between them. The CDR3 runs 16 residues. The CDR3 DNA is TGTGCCAGCAGCTTGGTTCCAGGGAGGTCAAACTATGGCTACACCTTC. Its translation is CASSLVPGRSNYGYTF.

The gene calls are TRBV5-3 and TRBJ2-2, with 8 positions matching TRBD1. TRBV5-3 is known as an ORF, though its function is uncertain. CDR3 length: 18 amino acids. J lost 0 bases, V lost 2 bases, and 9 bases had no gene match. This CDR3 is CARSLRDRGDSNTGELFF. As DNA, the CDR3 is TGTGCCAGAAGCTTAAGAGACAGGGGAGACTCGAACACCGGGGAGCTGTTTTTT.

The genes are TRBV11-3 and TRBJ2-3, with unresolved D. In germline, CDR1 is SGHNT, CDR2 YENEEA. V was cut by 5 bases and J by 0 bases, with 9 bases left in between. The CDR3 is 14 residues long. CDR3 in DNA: TGTGCCAGCAGCGGGCCCCTAAGCACAGATACGCAGTATTTT. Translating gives CASSGPLSTDTQYF.

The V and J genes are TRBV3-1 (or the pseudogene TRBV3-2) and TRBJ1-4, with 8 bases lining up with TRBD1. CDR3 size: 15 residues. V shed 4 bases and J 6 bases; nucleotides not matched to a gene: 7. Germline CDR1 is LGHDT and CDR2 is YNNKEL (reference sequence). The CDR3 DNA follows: TGTGCCAGCAGCCGCGACAGGGGATGGGATGAAAAACTGTTTTTT. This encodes CASSRDRGWDEKLFF.

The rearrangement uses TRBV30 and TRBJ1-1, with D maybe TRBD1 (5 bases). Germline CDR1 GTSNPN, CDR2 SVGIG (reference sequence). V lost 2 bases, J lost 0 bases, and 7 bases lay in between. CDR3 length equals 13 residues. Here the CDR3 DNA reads TGTGCCTGGAGTATGACAGTGAACACTGAAGCTTTCTTT. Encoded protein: CAWSMTVNTEAFF.

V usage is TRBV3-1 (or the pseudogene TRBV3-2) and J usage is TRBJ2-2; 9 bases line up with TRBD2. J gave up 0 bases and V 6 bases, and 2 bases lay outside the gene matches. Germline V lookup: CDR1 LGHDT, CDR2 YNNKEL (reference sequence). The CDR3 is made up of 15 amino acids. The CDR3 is CASRLAGSNTGELFF. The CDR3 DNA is TGTGCCAGCAGGCTAGCGGGGTCGAACACCGGGGAGCTGTTTTTT.

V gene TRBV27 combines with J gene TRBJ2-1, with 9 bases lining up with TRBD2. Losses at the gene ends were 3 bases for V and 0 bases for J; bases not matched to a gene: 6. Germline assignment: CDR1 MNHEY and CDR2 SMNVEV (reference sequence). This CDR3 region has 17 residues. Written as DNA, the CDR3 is TGTGCCAGCAGTTTTAGGGCGGGGGGGAGCTCCTACAATGAGCAGTTCTTC. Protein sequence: CASSFRAGGSSYNEQFF.

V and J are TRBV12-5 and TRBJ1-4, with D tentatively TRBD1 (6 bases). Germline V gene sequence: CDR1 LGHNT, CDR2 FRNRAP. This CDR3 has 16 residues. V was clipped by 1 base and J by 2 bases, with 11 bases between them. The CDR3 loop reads CASGLGRGSTNEKLFF. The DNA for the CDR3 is TGTGCTAGTGGTTTGGGCAGGGGATCGACTAATGAAAAACTGTTTTTT.

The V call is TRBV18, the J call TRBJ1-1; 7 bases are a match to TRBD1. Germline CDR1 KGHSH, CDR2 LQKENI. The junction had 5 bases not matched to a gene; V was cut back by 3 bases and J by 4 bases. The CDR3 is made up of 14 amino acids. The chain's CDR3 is CASSPRQGGTEAFF. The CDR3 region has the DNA TGTGCCAGCTCACCGAGGCAGGGGGGCACTGAAGCTTTCTTT. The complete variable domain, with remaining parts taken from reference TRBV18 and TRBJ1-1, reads NAGVMQNPRHLVRRRGQEARLRCSPMKGHSHVYWYRQLPEEGLKFMVYLQKENIIDESGMPKERFSAEFPKEGPSILRIQQVVRGDSAAYFCASSPRQGGTEAFFGQGTRLTVV.

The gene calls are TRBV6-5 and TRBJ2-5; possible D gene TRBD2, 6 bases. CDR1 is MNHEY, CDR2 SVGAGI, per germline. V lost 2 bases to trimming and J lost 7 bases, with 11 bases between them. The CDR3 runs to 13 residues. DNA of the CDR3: TGTGCCAGCAGTTACGAACGGGGGACGACCCAGTACTTC. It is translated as CASSYERGTTQYF.

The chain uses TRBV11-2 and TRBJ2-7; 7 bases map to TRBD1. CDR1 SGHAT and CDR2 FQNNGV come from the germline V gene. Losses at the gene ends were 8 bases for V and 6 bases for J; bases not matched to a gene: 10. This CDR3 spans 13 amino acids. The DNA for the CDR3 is TGTGCCAGCCGATCGACAGGGAGAGCCGAGCAGTACTTC. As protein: CASRSTGRAEQYF. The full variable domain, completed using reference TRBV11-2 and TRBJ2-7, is EAGVAQSPRYKIIEKRQSVAFWCNPISGHATLYWYQQILGQGPKLLIQFQNNGVVDDSQLPKDRFSAERLKGVDSTLKIQPAKLEDSAVYLCASRSTGRAEQYFGPGTRLTVT.

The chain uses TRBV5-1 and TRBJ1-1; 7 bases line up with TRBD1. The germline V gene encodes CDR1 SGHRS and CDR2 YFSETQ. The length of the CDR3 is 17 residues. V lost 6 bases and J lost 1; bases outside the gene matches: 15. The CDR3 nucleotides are TGCGCCAGCATTTCAGGACAGGCGGGGATCGGGAACACTGAAGCTTTCTTT. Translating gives CASISGQAGIGNTEAFF.

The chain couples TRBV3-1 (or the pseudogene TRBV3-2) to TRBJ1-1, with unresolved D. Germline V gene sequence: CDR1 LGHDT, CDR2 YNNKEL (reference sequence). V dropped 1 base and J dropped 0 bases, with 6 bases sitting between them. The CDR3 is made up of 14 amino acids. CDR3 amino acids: CASSQGVLNTEAFF. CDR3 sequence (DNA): TGTGCCAGCAGCCAAGGAGTTCTGAACACTGAAGCTTTCTTT.

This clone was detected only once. CDR3 nucleotide sequence: TGTGCCAGCTCACCACGGAGAACAGGGGCCGCCTCCTCTGGAAACACCATATATTTT. It specifies CASSPRRTGAASSGNTIYF. The V gene is TRBV18, the J gene TRBJ1-3, with TRBD1 identical over 7 bases. CDR3 length: 19 residues. Germline V CDR1 and CDR2: KGHSH, LQKENI. The V and J ends lost 1 base and 0 bases, in that order; junction bases with no gene match: 12.